This passage covers 31 T cell receptor beta chains from one sample sequenced in a study of cytomegalovirus exposure and HLA in healthy donors. The PCR had 60 Vbeta and 13 Jbeta primers. Repertoires were generated with immunoSEQ multiplex PCR, while TCRdb's copy carries only in-frame clones and drops some. This table holds 130,000 to 150,000 clones, 65% to 85% found once. The specimen sequenced was PBMCs. Every receptor here comes from a male donor in good health and CMV-seronegative.

As DNA, the CDR3 is TGTGCCAGCAGCTCATTTGGCATTGATGGCTACACCTTC. Translating it yields CASSSFGIDGYTF. The genes are TRBV5-4 and TRBJ1-2; D gene unclear. The germline CDR1 and CDR2 sequences are SGHNT and YYREEE (reference sequence). V gave up 3 bases and J gave up 6 bases, with 12 bases separating them. This CDR3 is 13 amino acids long.

The chain links TRBV5-1 to TRBJ1-2; 11 nucleotides align to TRBD1. V trimming: 3 bases; J trimming: 4 bases; junction bases outside the gene matches: 2. CDR3 length: 14 residues. The germline V gene encodes CDR1 SGHRS and CDR2 YFSETQ. The CDR3 nucleotides are TGCGCCAGCAGCTCAGGACAGGGGGCCTATGGCTACACCTTC. This gives the protein CASSSGQGAYGYTF.

J is TRBJ2-7 and V is TRBV27; 8 bases agree with TRBD1. Germline CDR1 and CDR2: MNHEY and SMNVEV (reference sequence). Trimming cost V 5 bases and J 1 base; bases outside gene matches: 10. The CDR3 sequence is 16 residues long. The CDR3 DNA reads TGTGCCAGCAGTATTGGCGGGACAGGAGGGTCCTACGAGCAGTACTTC. Translation: CASSIGGTGGSYEQYF.

The chain recombines TRBV25-1 with TRBJ1-6; 8 bases align to TRBD1. Germline assignment: CDR1 MGHDK and CDR2 SYGVNS. The trim removed 3 bases at V and 9 bases at J, leaving 4 bases unmatched. CDR3 size: 14 residues. CDR3 sequence reads: CASSDGTGGSPLHF. Here the CDR3 DNA reads TGTGCCAGCAGTGACGGGACAGGTGGTTCACCCCTCCACTTT.

The genes are TRBV5-4 and TRBJ1-1; D ambiguous. The CDR3 is 13 amino acids. Looked up from germline, CDR1 is SGHNT and CDR2 is YYREEE (reference sequence). The V end was cut by 5 bases, the J end by 6 bases, with 14 bases between. The CDR3 here is CASRTAARSEAFF. CDR3 nucleotides: TGTGCCAGCAGGACGGCGGCTCGTTCTGAAGCTTTCTTT.

The table lists this clone with a few counts. This sequence joins TRBV6-1 and TRBJ2-7; no reliable D call. Trimming pared 3 bases from V and 1 base from J, leaving 13 bases between. The CDR3 spans 15 residues. The germline gives CDR1 MNHNS, CDR2 SASEGT. The CDR3 DNA is TGTGCCAGCAGTGATGTTAACAGCCCTTCCTACGAGCAGTACTTC. It is translated as CASSDVNSPSYEQYF.

This chain's CDR3 is CASSAKIGQGKADTQYF. CDR3 nucleotide sequence: TGTGCCAGCAGCGCCAAGATCGGACAGGGGAAGGCAGATACGCAGTATTTT. The chain has TRBV7-3 and TRBJ2-3, with 9 bases fitting TRBD1. The CDR3 runs 17 residues. Germline V gene data show CDR1 as SGHTA and CDR2 as FQGTGA. The V gene end was trimmed by 5 bases and the J gene end by 4 bases; junction bases not matched to a gene: 13.

The rearrangement joins TRBV19 to TRBJ2-1; 10 bases align to TRBD2. The CDR3 has 16 amino acids. Germline CDR1 is LNHDA and CDR2 is SQIVND (reference sequence). The V gene end was trimmed by 3 bases and the J gene end by 7 bases; junction bases not matched to a gene: 9. DNA for the CDR3: TGTGCCAGTAGTATTTCCCGACTAGCGGGTGGGAATGAGCAGTTCTTC. This gives the protein CASSISRLAGGNEQFF.

J is TRBJ1-3 and V is TRBV29-1; 9 bases are a match to TRBD1. Germline assignment: CDR1 SQVTM and CDR2 ANQGSEA. V gave up 7 bases and J gave up 0 bases; unmatched junction bases: 4. This CDR3 region has 14 residues. Here the CDR3 reads CSATGGNSGNTIYF. DNA of the CDR3: TGCAGCGCTACAGGGGGCAACTCTGGAAACACCATATATTTT. Looking up the rest from reference TRBV29-1 and TRBJ1-3 gives the full variable domain: SAVISQKPSRDICQRGTSLTIQCQVDSQVTMMFWYRQQPGQSLTLIATANQGSEATYESGFVIDKFPISRPNLTFSTLTVSNMSPEDSSIYLCSATGGNSGNTIYFGEGSWLTVV.

The rearrangement links TRBV6-1 to TRBJ2-7; D not certain. Trimming pared 2 bases from V and 1 base from J, leaving 9 bases between. Germline-derived CDR1 and CDR2 are MNHNS and SASEGT. The CDR3 consists of 14 residues. Here the CDR3 reads CASSEFGGSYEQYF. The CDR3 DNA sequence: TGTGCCAGCAGTGAATTCGGCGGTTCCTACGAGCAGTACTTC.

The rearrangement joins TRBV10-3 to TRBJ1-2; D is perhaps TRBD1 (6 bases). The CDR3 contains 13 residues. V was shortened by 4 bases and J by 0 bases, with 6 bases between the two germline ends. Germline V gene sequence: CDR1 ENHRY, CDR2 SYGVKD. The CDR3 bases are TGTGCCATCAGTGCAGGGGCTAACTATGGCTACACCTTC. It encodes CAISAGANYGYTF.

This chain uses TRBV5-4 with TRBJ2-7; TRBD1 agrees at 7 bases. The CDR3 length is 15 residues. The ends lost 0 bases at V and 3 bases at J; junction bases unmatched: 6. CDR1 and CDR2 (germline): SGHNT, YYREEE (reference sequence). CDR3 DNA: TGTGCCAGCAGCTTGGAAGGGGGCGACCTCTACGAGCAGTACTTC. This codes for CASSLEGGDLYEQYF.

The chain has TRBV14 and TRBJ1-2, with TRBD1 matching over 9 bases. Germline values: CDR1 SGHDN, CDR2 FVKESK. This CDR3 is built from 16 residues. After removal of 1 base from V and 5 bases from J, the junction contained 8 bases not matched to a gene. In DNA form, the CDR3 reads TGTGCCAGCAGCCAAGGGCCGGGACAGGGCAGATATGGCTACACCTTC. Protein sequence: CASSQGPGQGRYGYTF.

The chain couples TRBV7-3 to TRBJ2-1, with TRBD2 identical over 9 bases. After removal of 5 bases from V and 6 bases from J, the junction contained 8 bases not matched to a gene. Germline CDR1 is SGHTA and CDR2 is FQGTGA. The CDR3 is 15 amino acids. The CDR3 reads CASSALAGWGNEQFF. In nucleotides, the CDR3 is TGTGCCAGCAGCGCCCTAGCGGGGTGGGGCAATGAGCAGTTCTTC.

The V and J genes are TRBV29-1 and TRBJ1-1; maybe TRBD1 (5 bases). The CDR3 runs 15 residues. V was pared by 4 bases and J by 0 bases, with 15 bases between. Germline CDR1 is SQVTM and CDR2 is ANQGSEA. CDR3 sequence reads: CSVAYPTAMNTEAFF. CDR3 DNA sequence: TGCAGCGTTGCCTACCCGACAGCTATGAACACTGAAGCTTTCTTT.

The V gene is TRBV6-6, the J gene TRBJ1-1; no clear D gene. The CDR3 extends over 13 amino acids. V gave up 6 bases and J gave up 3 bases, with 11 bases separating them. Germline CDR1 reads MNHNY; CDR2 reads SVGAGI (reference sequence). The CDR3 region has the DNA TGTGCCAGCAGCTATGGACTAGACACTGAAGCTTTCTTT. Its protein product is CASSYGLDTEAFF.

Comments on this clone: A junction end diverges from the germline sequence, so it may reflect a read error. This chain joins TRBV7-9 and TRBJ1-5; 10 nucleotides line up with TRBD1. CDR3 length: 19 amino acids. The V gene's germline CDR1 is SEHNR and CDR2 FQNEAQ (reference sequence). CDR3 DNA sequence: TGTTCCAGCAGCTTAGATAGCTCCGGGACAGGGGCTGGGAATCAGCCCCAGCATTTT. It translates to CSSSLDSSGTGAGNQPQHF.

V gene TRBV11-1 combines with J gene TRBJ1-4, with TRBD1 matching 7 bases. The V gene end was trimmed by 5 bases and the J gene end by 3 bases; junction bases not matched to a gene: 6. This CDR3 has 15 amino acids. Germline V CDR1 and CDR2: SGHAT, FQDESV (reference sequence). CDR3 coding DNA: TGTGCCAGCAGCCGACAGGGTGCGGCTAATGAAAAACTGTTTTTT. This sequence encodes CASSRQGAANEKLFF.

The chain joins TRBV19 to TRBJ1-5, with 11 nucleotides matching TRBD1. This CDR3 region has 17 residues. CDR1 and CDR2 from the germline V gene are LNHDA and SQIVND (reference sequence). The ends lost 5 bases at V and 8 bases at J; junction bases unmatched: 14. CDR3: CASSLITGTGGAEPQHF. CDR3 coding DNA: TGTGCCAGTAGTCTCATTACCGGGACAGGGGGTGCGGAGCCCCAGCATTTT.

This chain connects TRBV6-1 to TRBJ2-7, with 12 bases lining up with TRBD2. Germline trimming cut 4 bases from V and 7 bases from J; bases unmatched to any gene: 17. Germline CDR1 and CDR2: MNHNS and SASEGT. There are 18 residues in the CDR3. Written as DNA, the CDR3 is TGTGCCAGCAGTGCCATTTCCTCTGTACTAGCGGGAGGCGGGGAGCAGTACTTC. Translated, it gives CASSAISSVLAGGGEQYF.

The chain recombines TRBV19 with TRBJ2-3; possible D gene TRBD2, 7 bases. The CDR3 runs 13 residues. Trimming removed 4 bases at V and 6 bases at J, with 11 bases between. The germline V gene encodes CDR1 LNHDA and CDR2 SQIVND (reference sequence). CDR3: CASSRGGGDTQYF. The CDR3 region has the DNA TGTGCCAGTAGTAGAGGGGGGGGCGATACGCAGTATTTT.

This clone was counted between two and nine times. V usage is TRBV7-2 and J usage is TRBJ2-5; 7 nucleotides line up with TRBD2. The J call may be faulty, since TRBJ2-7 better matches the DNA end. Germline CDR1 reads SGHTA; CDR2 reads FQGNSA. The CDR3 spans 15 residues. The CDR3 sequence is CASSSGGGSSYEQYF. CDR3 in DNA: TGTGCCAGCAGCTCGGGAGGCGGGAGCTCCTACGAGCAGTACTTC.

This clone has more than one count but fewer than ten. The rearrangement uses TRBV2 and TRBJ2-3; no clear D. This CDR3 comprises 11 residues. Germline CDR1 SNHLY, CDR2 FYNNEI. V shed 7 bases and J shed 2 bases, with 4 bases lying between them. CDR3 protein: CASTITDTQYF. The CDR3 DNA follows: TGTGCCAGCACTATCACAGATACGCAGTATTTT.

This clone was picked up one time. V is TRBV18 and J is TRBJ1-1; D is perhaps TRBD1 (5 bases). Trimming removed 1 base from V and 4 bases from J, with 16 bases in between. The CDR3 covers 16 residues. Germline V gene lookup returns CDR1 KGHSH and CDR2 LQKENI. CDR3 region: CASSPQQEGRSTEAFF. CDR3 in DNA: TGTGCCAGCTCACCACAGCAGGAGGGGAGAAGCACTGAAGCTTTCTTT. Based on the CDR3 plus reference TRBV18 and TRBJ1-1, the full variable domain is NAGVMQNPRHLVRRRGQEARLRCSPMKGHSHVYWYRQLPEEGLKFMVYLQKENIIDESGMPKERFSAEFPKEGPSILRIQQVVRGDSAAYFCASSPQQEGRSTEAFFGQGTRLTVV.

V is TRBV7-2 and J is TRBJ2-5; TRBD2 matches 9 bases. Trimming cost V 5 bases and J 5 bases; bases outside gene matches: 6. Germline V gene sequence: CDR1 SGHTA, CDR2 FQGNSA. The CDR3 runs 14 residues. The DNA of the CDR3 is TGTGCCAGCAGCCTATTTAGCGGGGGTGAGACCCAGTACTTC. The encoded protein is CASSLFSGGETQYF.

CDR3 loop: CASSLGGGGMDEQFF. CDR3 DNA: TGTGCCAGCAGCTTAGGAGGGGGGGGCATGGATGAGCAGTTCTTC. The gene calls are TRBV7-3 and TRBJ2-1; D might be TRBD2 (7 bases). V lost 2 bases and J lost 8, with 16 bases in between. The CDR3 covers 15 residues. CDR1 and CDR2 (germline): SGHTA, FQGTGA.

The chain is built from TRBV13 and TRBJ2-7; D may be TRBD2 (6 bases). The V and J ends lost 4 bases and 1 base respectively, with 11 bases between them. The CDR3 has 14 residues. The V gene's germline CDR1 is PRHDT and CDR2 FYEKMQ (reference sequence). The CDR3 is CASSSQEGSYEQYF. The CDR3 bases are TGTGCCAGCAGCTCACAGGAGGGGTCCTACGAGCAGTACTTC.

This chain connects TRBV19 to TRBJ2-7; a possible D gene is TRBD2 (6 bases). CDR3 size: 13 residues. Germline-derived CDR1 and CDR2 are LNHDA and SQIVND (reference sequence). V was clipped by 5 bases and J by 3 bases, with 11 bases between them. As DNA, the CDR3 is TGTGCCAGTAGTCCCCACGGGAGCTACGAGCAGTACTTC. This gives the protein CASSPHGSYEQYF. The entire variable domain, with the rest obtained from reference TRBV19 and TRBJ2-7, is as follows: DGGITQSPKYLFRKEGQNVTLSCEQNLNHDAMYWYRQDPGQGLRLIYYSQIVNDFQKGDIAEGYSVSREKKESFPLTVTSAQKNPTAFYLCASSPHGSYEQYFGPGTRLTVT.

V usage is TRBV4-2 and J usage is TRBJ2-5; D is perhaps TRBD2 (5 bases). There are 15 residues in the CDR3. V was clipped by 4 bases and J by 0 bases, with 12 bases between them. Germline CDR1 and CDR2: LGHNA and YNFKEQ. The CDR3 DNA sequence: TGTGCCAGCAGCCCCAGTGGGGAGTACCAAGAGACCCAGTACTTC. It yields the protein CASSPSGEYQETQYF.

V usage is TRBV5-6 and J usage is TRBJ1-4; TRBD1 matches 8 bases. J gave up 4 bases and V 3 bases, and 11 bases lay outside the gene matches. This CDR3 has 17 amino acids. Germline V gene sequence: CDR1 SGHDT, CDR2 YYEEEE. CDR3 protein: CASSSIPTGDINEKLFF. In nucleotides, the CDR3 is TGTGCCAGCAGCTCCATCCCGACAGGGGACATTAATGAAAAACTGTTTTTT. Combining the CDR3 with reference TRBV5-6 and TRBJ1-4 gives the whole variable domain DAGVTQSPTHLIKTRGQQVTLRCSPKSGHDTVSWYQQALGQGPQFIFQYYEEEERQRGNFPDRFSGHQFPNYSSELNVNALLLGDSALYLCASSSIPTGDINEKLFFGSGTQLSVL.

A note on this clone: Its ends do not fully match the called genes, so a read error is possible. The rearrangement joins TRBV9 to TRBJ2-3; unclear D gene. Germline V gives CDR1 SGDLS, CDR2 YYNGEE. The CDR3 runs 13 residues. CDR3 sequence (DNA): TGTGCCGGCAGCGCAGAACAGACAGATACGCAGTATTTT. It yields the protein CAGSAEQTDTQYF. Filled out from reference TRBV9 and TRBJ2-3, the complete variable domain reads DSGVTQTPKHLITATGQRVTLRCSPRSGDLSVYWYQQSLDQGLQFLIQYYNGEERAKGNILERFSAQQFPDLHSELNLSSLELGDSALYFCAGSAEQTDTQYFGPGTRLTVL.